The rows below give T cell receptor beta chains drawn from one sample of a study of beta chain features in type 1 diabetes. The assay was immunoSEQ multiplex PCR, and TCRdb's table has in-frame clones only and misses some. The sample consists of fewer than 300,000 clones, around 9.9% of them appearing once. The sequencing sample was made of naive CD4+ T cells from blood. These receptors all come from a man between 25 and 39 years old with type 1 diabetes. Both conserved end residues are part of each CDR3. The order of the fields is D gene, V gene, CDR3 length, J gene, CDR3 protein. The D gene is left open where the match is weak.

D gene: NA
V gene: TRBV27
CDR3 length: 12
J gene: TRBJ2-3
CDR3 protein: CASSSAADTQYF

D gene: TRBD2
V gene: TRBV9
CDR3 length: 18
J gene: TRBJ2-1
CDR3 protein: CASSRTSGGFLRSDEQFF

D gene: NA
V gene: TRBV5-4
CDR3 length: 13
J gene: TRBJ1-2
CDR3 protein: CASSREEDYGYTF

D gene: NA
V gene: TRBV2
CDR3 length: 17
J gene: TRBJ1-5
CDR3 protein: CASSELELEYSGQPQHF

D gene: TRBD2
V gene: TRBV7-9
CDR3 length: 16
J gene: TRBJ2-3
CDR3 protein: CASSPRTSGETDTQYF

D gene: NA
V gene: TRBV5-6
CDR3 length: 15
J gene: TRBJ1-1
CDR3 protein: CASSLGAGKGTEAFF

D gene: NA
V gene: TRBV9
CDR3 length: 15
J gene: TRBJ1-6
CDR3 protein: CASSVGGQQSSPLHF

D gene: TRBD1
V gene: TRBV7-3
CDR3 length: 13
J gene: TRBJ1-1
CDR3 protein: CASSLGQLTEAFF

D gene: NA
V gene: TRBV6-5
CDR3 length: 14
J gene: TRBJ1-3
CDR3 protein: CAARQDISGNTIYF

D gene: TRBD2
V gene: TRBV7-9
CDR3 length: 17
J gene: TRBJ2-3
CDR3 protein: CASRHVPPSGGTDTQYF

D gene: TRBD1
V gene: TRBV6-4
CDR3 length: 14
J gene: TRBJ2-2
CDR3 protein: CASSVTGGTGELFF

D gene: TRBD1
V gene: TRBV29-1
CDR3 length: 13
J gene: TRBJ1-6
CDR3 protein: CSVAGTENSPLHF

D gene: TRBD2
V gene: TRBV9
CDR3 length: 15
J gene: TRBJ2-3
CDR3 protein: CASSNSGDSTDTQYF

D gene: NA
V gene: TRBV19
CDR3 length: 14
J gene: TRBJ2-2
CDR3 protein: CASRARANTGELFF

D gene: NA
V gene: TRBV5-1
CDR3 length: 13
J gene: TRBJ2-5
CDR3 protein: CASSFKLEGTQYF